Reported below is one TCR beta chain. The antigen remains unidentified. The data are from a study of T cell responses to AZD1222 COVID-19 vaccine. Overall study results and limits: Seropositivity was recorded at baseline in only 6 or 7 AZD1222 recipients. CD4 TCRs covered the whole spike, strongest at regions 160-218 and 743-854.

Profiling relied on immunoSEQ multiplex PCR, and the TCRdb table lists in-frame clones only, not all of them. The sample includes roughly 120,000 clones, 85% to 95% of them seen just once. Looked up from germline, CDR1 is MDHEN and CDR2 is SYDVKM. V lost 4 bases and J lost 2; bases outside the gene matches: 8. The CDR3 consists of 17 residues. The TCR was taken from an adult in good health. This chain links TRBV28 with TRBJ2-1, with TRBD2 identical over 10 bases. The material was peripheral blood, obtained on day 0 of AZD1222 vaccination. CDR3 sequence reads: CASSSLGLAGAYNEQFF. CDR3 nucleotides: TGTGCCAGCAGTTCGCTGGGGCTAGCGGGAGCCTACAATGAGCAGTTCTTC.